This T cell receptor beta chain was captured by sequencing in a study of blood T cell repertoires in COVID-19. Looking at the study overall: There were acute and convalescent COVID-19 samples, and they came from the United States, Italy and Spain. Nucleic acid was either cDNA or gDNA, and it came from T cells, B-cell-depleted T cells, or PBMCs.

V dropped 7 bases and J dropped 7 bases, with 17 bases sitting between them. The CDR3 has 14 residues. CDR1 is MDHEN, CDR2 SYDVKM, per germline. Original processing notes: How many nucleated cells were present was estimated from reference gene primer amplification. Using immunoSEQ multiplex PCR, the repertoire was profiled, and TCRdb retains in-frame clones only, with some absent. V, J and clone size are taken as reported in that table, and D and trimming were inferred from the DNA itself. The table has some 120,000 clones, around 88% seen once. The receptor comes from a woman in her forties or fifties with active or convalescent COVID-19. The chain recombines TRBV28 with TRBJ1-5; tentatively, D is TRBD1 (6 bases). Input material: peripheral blood. The chain's CDR3 is CASIAGTTGQPQHF. The DNA for the CDR3 is TGTGCCAGCATCGCCGGGACAACGGGACAGCCCCAGCATTTT.